This entry describes one TCR beta chain. Donors were grouped by their self-reported clinical history. This specimen belongs to a study of blood T cell repertoires in COVID-19. Across the study: Acute and convalescent COVID-19 specimens originated in the United States, Italy and Spain.

This CDR3 has 19 amino acids. V lost 0 bases, J lost 7 bases, and 13 bases stayed unmatched. Germline V CDR1 and CDR2: LNHNV, YYDKDF (reference sequence). Original handling: Estimation of nucleated cell counts was performed using reference gene primer amplification. The protocol was immunoSEQ multiplex PCR, while the TCRdb copy is restricted to in-frame clones and leaves out a portion. For V, J and clone size, that table is used; D and trimming come from the DNA. Here the sample spans 450,000 to 500,000 clones, less than 90% being singletons. Material for sequencing was PBMCs or T cells enriched from blood (not recorded which). The clonotype was recovered from a woman aged 55-75 years who had recovered from COVID-19. The chain couples TRBV15 to TRBJ1-6; TRBD1 agrees at 9 bases. The CDR3 spells CATSRDPERTGEMNSPLHF. The CDR3 bases are TGTGCCACCAGCAGAGATCCCGAAAGGACAGGGGAGATGAATTCACCCCTCCACTTT.